The rows below give T cell receptor beta chains drawn from one sample of a study of PD-1 blockade in mismatch repair-deficient tumors. Method: immunoSEQ multiplex PCR; TCRdb's copy keeps in-frame clones and lacks some. The sample lists some 120,000 clones, roughly 90% occurring once. Specimen: peripheral blood, collected just under 74 weeks after starting pembrolizumab. All receptors come from an adult with mismatch repair-deficient cancer. The CDR3 runs from the conserved cysteine through the conserved F or W. Each record gives: J gene, V gene, clone size, D gene, CDR3 protein, CDR3 DNA. A D gene is named only where the DNA matches it firmly. Size is omitted from some rows. Given values are once, few, many or a class for expanded clones.

>TRBJ2-5|TRBV4-1|-|-
CASSQEGGRTQYF
TGCGCCAGCAGCCAAGAGGGCGGCAGGACCCAGTACTTC
>TRBJ1-2|TRBV4-3|-|TRBD1
CASSRRDQGDYGYTF
TGCGCCAGCAGCCGGAGAGATCAGGGGGACTATGGCTACACCTTC
>TRBJ1-5|TRBV28|-|TRBD1
CASSIRTGYSNQPQHF
TGTGCCAGCAGCATACGGACAGGTTATAGCAATCAGCCCCAGCATTTT
>TRBJ2-7|TRBV12-5|once|-
CASGLVGGFTSSYEQYF
TGTGCTAGTGGTTTGGTAGGCGGTTTTACGAGCTCCTACGAGCAGTACTTC
>TRBJ1-2|TRBV9|-|TRBD1
CASSVEGQDFDGYTF
TGTGCCAGCAGCGTAGAGGGACAGGATTTTGATGGCTACACCTTC
>TRBJ2-5|TRBV6-5|-|TRBD1
CASSYYRGQETQYF
TGTGCCAGCAGTTATTACAGGGGGCAAGAGACCCAGTACTTC
>TRBJ2-7|TRBV19|-|TRBD1
CASSMMDGTGTYEQYF
TGTGCCAGTAGTATGATGGACGGGACAGGGACCTACGAGCAGTACTTC
>TRBJ2-3|TRBV11-1|once|-
CASSLGRGTDTQYF
TGTGCCAGCAGCTTAGGCAGGGGAACAGATACGCAGTATTTT
>TRBJ1-4|TRBV30|-|-
CAWSVGVATNEKLFF
TGTGCCTGGAGTGTCGGGGTAGCAACTAATGAAAAACTGTTTTTT
>TRBJ2-1|TRBV10-3|-|TRBD2
CAISLDEAGVGEQFF
TGTGCCATCAGTCTTGATGAAGCGGGAGTTGGTGAGCAGTTCTTC
>TRBJ2-5|TRBV19|-|TRBD1
CASSIGDRGKLETQYF
TGTGCCAGTAGTATTGGAGACAGGGGGAAGCTTGAGACCCAGTACTTC
>TRBJ2-2|TRBV11-2|-|-
CASSFLEGAGELFF
TGTGCCAGCAGCTTCCTGGAGGGTGCCGGGGAGCTGTTTTTT
>TRBJ1-1|TRBV14|-|-
CASSQLGGGTEAFF
TGTGCCAGCAGCCAATTAGGGGGGGGCACTGAAGCTTTCTTT
>TRBJ2-7|TRBV23-1|-|TRBD1
CATPPKLGQGTGEQYF
TGCGCCACCCCCCCGAAGTTGGGACAGGGGACGGGGGAGCAGTACTTC